This TCR beta chain came from a study of patients and donors after allogeneic stem cell transplantation. TCRdb analysed the RT-PCR reads with MiXCR anew, one entry per CDR3 protein. The sample has fewer than 95,000 distinct CDR3 sequences, around 5% seen once; the top ten hold less than 3%. The CDR3 runs 11 residues. V lost 2 bases, J lost 10 bases, and 8 bases lay in between. Germline lookup yields CDR1 MDHEN and CDR2 SYDVKM. This clonotype was seen ten or more times. V is TRBV28 and J is TRBJ2-5, with D unclear. The clonotype was recovered from a human donor who was either an allogeneic HSCT recipient or a stem cell or donor lymphocyte infusion donor (not recorded which). It is not recorded whose cells these are; they may come from a transplant donor. The source material was blood, either unsorted or a sorted T cell fraction (not recorded which). CDR3 region: CASSLMGDQYF. CDR3 sequence (DNA): TGTGCCAGCAGTTTAATGGGTGACCAGTACTTC.